Sequencing of this TCR beta chain was carried out in a study of T cells and copy number aberrations in small-cell lung cancer. Study-wide points: About 79.9-97.7% of tumor T-cell clones appeared in only one region. Copy number aberration burden correlated negatively with tumor T-cell density, richness, clonality. Sequencing artifacts are a known risk, since all specimens were formalin-fixed paraffin-embedded. Tumors showed lower T-cell density, richness and clonality than adjacent lung, though density did not differ significantly.

Sequencing was performed with immunoSEQ multiplex PCR; in TCRdb, only in-frame clones are kept and a portion is missing. The repertoire includes several thousand clones, less than 85% of them detected once, and around 9.5% sits in the top ten. This clone appeared a single time. Its antigen is unknown. Trimming left V 3 bases short and J 4 bases short, with 16 bases between. The V gene's germline CDR1 is LNHDA and CDR2 SQIVND (reference sequence). This CDR3 has 15 residues. The gene calls are TRBV19 and TRBJ2-7; D possibly corresponds to TRBD2 (5 bases). The specimen sequenced was tumor tissue. The receptor was derived from a man in his forties or fifties with small cell lung cancer. The DNA of the CDR3 is TGTGCCAGTAGTATGGTTTTCGGGGAATTTTACGAGCAGTACTTC. This translates into CASSMVFGEFYEQYF.